A selection of T cell receptor beta chains follows, all from one sample in a study of T cells after yellow fever vaccination. TCRdb re-derived calls from the 5' RACE reads in MiXCR, one entry per CDR3 protein. Of some 350,000 distinct CDR3 sequences detected, approximately 3.9% appear once; the ten largest clones hold 20% to 25%. The sample consisted of PBMCs, taken 5 days after the yellow fever booster vaccination. All receptors derive from a man between 18 and 29 years old who received the YFV17D yellow fever vaccine. Both conserved end residues are part of each CDR3. The order of the fields is clone size, D gene, J gene, V gene, CDR3 DNA, CDR3 protein. A D gene is named only where the DNA matches it firmly. Clone size is not always given. Where it is, it says once, few, many or a class for expanded clones.

>many|TRBD2|TRBJ2-3|TRBV7-8
TGTGCCAGCAGCTTAGGGGGGGACTATCGCTCAGCTACGCAGTATTTT
CASSLGGDYRSATQYF
>many|.|TRBJ1-5|TRBV6-6
TGTGCCAGCAGTCCAAATCAGCCCCAGCATTTT
CASSPNQPQHF
>few|.|TRBJ1-2|TRBV7-9
TGTGCCAGCAGCTCTCCACGGCCAGGGTTCTATGGCTACACCTTC
CASSSPRPGFYGYTF
>.|TRBD1|TRBJ2-1|TRBV5-1
TGCGCCAGCGGGACAGGAAAAAATGAGCAGTTCTTC
CASGTGKNEQFF
>many|.|TRBJ2-3|TRBV11-2
TGTGCCAGCAGCTTCAAATCCACAGATACGCAGTATTTT
CASSFKSTDTQYF
>few|.|TRBJ2-5|TRBV12-3/TRBV12-4
TGTGCCAGCACCGGAGGGCCAGGGCAAGAGACCCAGTACTTC
CASTGGPGQETQYF
>.|.|TRBJ2-1|TRBV12-3/TRBV12-4
TGTGCCAGCCTCGAGAGGGTGGATGAGCAGTTCTTC
CASLERVDEQFF
>.|.|TRBJ2-1|TRBV10-3
TGTGCCATCAAGGTTCACGGGACGGATAAGGCCGAGTCCTACAATGAGCAGTTCTTC
CAIKVHGTDKAESYNEQFF
>few|.|TRBJ2-1|TRBV7-8
TGTGCCAGCAGCTTAGCGGGGGGCCGGTTCAATGAGCAGTTCTTC
CASSLAGGRFNEQFF
>few|.|TRBJ1-1|TRBV7-9
TGTGCCAGCAGATCAGCTGGGGCTCGCTTGAACACTGAAGCTTTCTTT
CASRSAGARLNTEAFF
>.|.|TRBJ1-3|TRBV19
TGTGCCAGTAAAAGACAAATCCCCATATATTTT
CASKRQIPIYF